These 17 T cell receptor beta chains came from one sample sequenced in a study of T cells after yellow fever vaccination. In TCRdb, the 5' RACE reads were re-called with MiXCR into one record per CDR3 protein. The sample lists some 240,000 distinct CDR3 sequences; roughly 5% were seen once. The input for sequencing was CD4+ T cells sorted from PBMCs, taken on the day of the yellow fever booster vaccination. The source is a man younger than 30 who received the YFV17D yellow fever vaccine.

The chain uses TRBV27 and TRBJ1-3, with D possibly matching TRBD1 (6 bases). Germline V CDR1 and CDR2: MNHEY, SMNVEV (reference sequence). V was trimmed by 6 bases and J by 4 bases, leaving 13 bases between them. The CDR3 runs to 14 residues. The CDR3 nucleotides are TGTGCCAGCAGACAGGGAATGGCCGGAAACACCATATATTTT. This gives the protein CASRQGMAGNTIYF.

The chain links TRBV20-1 to TRBJ1-6; D unresolved. The ends were cut back, 3 bases at V and 14 bases at J, with 17 bases in the middle. CDR1 and CDR2 from the germline V gene are DFQATT and SNEGSKA (reference sequence). The CDR3 has 13 residues. CDR3 DNA: TGCAGTGCTAGTGGGCCAGGACCATCCTCCCTCCACTTT. Its protein is CSASGPGPSSLHF.

This clonotype appeared a few times. V gene TRBV6-2 or TRBV6-3 combines with J gene TRBJ2-1; D may be TRBD2 (6 bases). This CDR3 comprises 14 residues. The germline gives CDR1 MNHEY, CDR2 SVGEGT. Trimming pared 3 bases from V and 6 bases from J, leaving 12 bases between. CDR3 region: CASSYGMRGNEQFF. CDR3 in DNA: TGTGCCAGCAGTTATGGGATGCGGGGCAATGAGCAGTTCTTC.

This clonotype was seen many times. The chain combines TRBV6-2 or TRBV6-3 with TRBJ2-2, with D possibly being TRBD1 (5 bases). CDR3 length: 14 amino acids. Trimming cost V 3 bases and J 7 bases, with 12 bases left between them. Per germline, CDR1 MNHEY and CDR2 SVGEGT. This chain's CDR3 is CASSYWQGSGELFF. CDR3 sequence (DNA): TGTGCCAGCAGTTATTGGCAGGGAAGCGGGGAGCTGTTTTTT.

The rearrangement links TRBV30 to TRBJ1-4; 7 bases are shared with TRBD1. The CDR3 covers 13 residues. J gave up 14 bases and V 5 bases, and 14 bases lay outside the gene matches. CDR1 and CDR2 (germline): GTSNPN, SVGIG (reference sequence). The CDR3 region is CAWGVQGRGDLFF. The CDR3, as DNA: TGTGCCTGGGGCGTACAGGGGAGAGGTGATCTGTTTTTT. Full variable domain (rest looked up from reference TRBV30 and TRBJ1-4): SQTIHQWPATLVQPVGSPLSLECTVEGTSNPNLYWYRQAAGRGLQLLFYSVGIGQISSEVPQNLSASRPQDRQFILSSKKLLLSDSGFYLCAWGVQGRGDLFFGSGTQLSVL.

This clonotype was observed a handful of times. The V and J genes are TRBV5-1 and TRBJ1-2; D might be TRBD1 (6 bases). Trimming removed 5 bases at V and 7 bases at J, with 21 bases between. This CDR3 comprises 15 residues. Per germline, CDR1 SGHRS and CDR2 YFSETQ. Here the CDR3 reads CASSPGLVAGAGYTF. CDR3 nucleotides: TGCGCCAGCAGTCCCGGGCTGGTGGCAGGGGCTGGCTACACCTTC.

This clonotype showed up many times. The rearrangement joins TRBV7-8 to TRBJ2-1, with D tentatively TRBD1 or TRBD2 (5 bases each). The V end lost 9 bases, the J end lost 8 bases, and 20 bases lay between the germline ends. The length of the CDR3 is 14 residues. The germline V gene encodes CDR1 SGHVS and CDR2 FQNEAQ. The CDR3 DNA sequence: TGTGCCAGTGAACCACGAGGGGAACGGGATGAGCAGTTCTTC. It specifies CASEPRGERDEQFF.

This clonotype was recorded many times. The chain is built from TRBV10-3 and TRBJ2-7, with a weak D call TRBD1 (8 bases). The germline V and J ends were trimmed by 6 bases and 4 bases, with 13 bases remaining between them. Germline V lookup: CDR1 ENHRY, CDR2 SYGVKD. The CDR3 has 13 residues. The CDR3 DNA follows: TGTGCCATCAGGGACAGGGAGGGGTACGAGCAGTACTTC. It codes for CAIRDREGYEQYF.

The chain couples TRBV27 to TRBJ1-4; a weak D match, TRBD1 (5 bases). Trimming left V 5 bases short and J 6 bases short, with 16 bases between. Germline loops: CDR1 MNHEY, CDR2 SMNVEV (reference sequence). This CDR3 region has 15 residues. The CDR3 region is CASSLKRGVDEKLFF. The CDR3 coding sequence is TGTGCCAGCAGTCTAAAGCGGGGGGTTGATGAAAAACTGTTTTTT.

V is TRBV11-2 and J is TRBJ2-3; 7 bases map to TRBD2. In germline, CDR1 is SGHAT, CDR2 FQNNGV. This CDR3 has 13 amino acids. Losses at the gene ends were 9 bases for V and 1 base for J; bases not matched to a gene: 4. The CDR3 DNA sequence: TGTGCCAGTAGCGGGTGGGGCACAGATACGCAGTATTTT. Translating it yields CASSGWGTDTQYF.

There are a few counts of this clonotype. The V gene is TRBV27, the J gene TRBJ1-2; TRBD1 is a possible D gene (6 bases). Germline V gene lookup returns CDR1 MNHEY and CDR2 SMNVEV (reference sequence). Trimming took 4 bases from V and 8 from J, leaving 17 bases between them. The CDR3 consists of 14 residues. The CDR3 is CASSSNGGIAGYTF. The CDR3 DNA sequence: TGTGCCAGCAGTTCTAATGGGGGCATTGCAGGCTACACCTTC.

This clonotype was counted between two and nine times. The chain combines TRBV5-6 with TRBJ1-2; D is undetermined. V was cut by 4 bases and J by 5 bases, with 12 bases left in between. The CDR3 contains 13 residues. Looked up from germline, CDR1 is SGHDT and CDR2 is YYEEEE. Written as DNA, the CDR3 is TGTGCCAGCAGCCCAAGAGGGAGGTATGGCTACACCTTC. It codes for CASSPRGRYGYTF.

This clonotype turned up a few times. The chain is built from TRBV2 and TRBJ2-1; 9 nucleotides agree with TRBD2. V dropped 7 bases and J dropped 6; count of bases not matched to a gene: 7. Looked up from germline, CDR1 is SNHLY and CDR2 is FYNNEI. This CDR3 spans 14 amino acids. CDR3: CASTAGGSLNEQFF. CDR3 sequence (DNA): TGTGCCAGCACAGCGGGGGGCTCCCTCAATGAGCAGTTCTTC.

The sample holds many counts of this clonotype. CDR3 region: CASSHRPQGAPSTRGTDTQYF. DNA for the CDR3: TGTGCCAGCTCGCATAGACCCCAGGGGGCCCCATCCACCCGGGGCACAGATACGCAGTATTTT. The chain links TRBV18 to TRBJ2-3; 8 nucleotides align to TRBD1. The CDR3 is 21 amino acids. Germline values: CDR1 KGHSH, CDR2 LQKENI. Trimming took 6 bases from V and 1 from J; bases not matched to a gene: 24.

This clonotype was recorded at least ten times. The CDR3 sequence: CASSPDRANTGELFF. The CDR3 DNA is TGTGCCAGCTCACCAGACAGGGCGAACACCGGGGAGCTGTTTTTT. This chain links TRBV18 with TRBJ2-2, with 7 bases matching TRBD1. Germline V gives CDR1 KGHSH, CDR2 LQKENI. This CDR3 is built from 15 residues. Trimming cost V 2 bases and J 0 bases; bases outside gene matches: 0.

This clonotype has a handful of counts. V usage is TRBV6-5 and J usage is TRBJ1-2; 7 positions match TRBD1. This CDR3 has 13 residues. V shed 5 bases and J 7 bases; nucleotides not matched to a gene: 7. Germline-derived CDR1 and CDR2 are MNHEY and SVGAGI. CDR3 coding DNA: TGTGCCAGCAGTCCTAATACAGGGGCTGGCTACACCTTC. This translates into CASSPNTGAGYTF.

A few counts support this clonotype. This chain joins TRBV6-5 and TRBJ1-3, with TRBD1 matching 7 bases. This CDR3 has 13 residues. CDR1 is MNHEY, CDR2 SVGAGI, per germline. The V gene end was trimmed by 6 bases and the J gene end by 6 bases; junction bases not matched to a gene: 5. In DNA form, the CDR3 reads TGTGCCAGCAGACAGGACAGGAAAAACACCATATATTTT. Protein product: CASRQDRKNTIYF.